Sequencing of this T cell receptor beta chain was carried out in a study of patients and donors after allogeneic stem cell transplantation. Germline V lookup: CDR1 KGHSH, CDR2 LQKENI. This CDR3 comprises 11 residues. Comment on this clonotype: Its ends do not fully match the called genes, so a read error is possible.

Via MiXCR, TCRdb re-called the RT-PCR reads, giving one row per CDR3 protein. The sample carries fewer than 250,000 distinct CDR3 sequences, about 14% recorded once. This chain links TRBV18 with TRBJ2-5, with unresolved D. Sequenced sample: blood, either unsorted or a sorted T cell fraction (not recorded which). The sequence was obtained from a human donor who was either an allogeneic HSCT recipient or a stem cell or donor lymphocyte infusion donor (not recorded which). It is not recorded whose cells these are; they may come from a transplant donor. The CDR3: CASSPEEAQYF. In nucleotides, the CDR3 is TGTGCCAGCTCACCAGAAGAGGCCCAGTACTTC.